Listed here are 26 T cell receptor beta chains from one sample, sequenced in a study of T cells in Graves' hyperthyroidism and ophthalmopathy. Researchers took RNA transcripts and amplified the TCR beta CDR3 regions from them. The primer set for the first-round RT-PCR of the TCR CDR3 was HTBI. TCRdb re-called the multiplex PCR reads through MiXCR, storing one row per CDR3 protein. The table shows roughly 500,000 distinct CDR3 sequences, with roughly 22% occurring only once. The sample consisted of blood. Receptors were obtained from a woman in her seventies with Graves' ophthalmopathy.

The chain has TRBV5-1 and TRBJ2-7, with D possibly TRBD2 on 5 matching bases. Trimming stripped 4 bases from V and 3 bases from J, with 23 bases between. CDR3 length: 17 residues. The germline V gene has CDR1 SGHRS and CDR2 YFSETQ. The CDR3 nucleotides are TGCGCCAGCAGCCTGGAGTTTATTGGGAGAAACAGCTACGAGCAGTACTTC. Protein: CASSLEFIGRNSYEQYF.

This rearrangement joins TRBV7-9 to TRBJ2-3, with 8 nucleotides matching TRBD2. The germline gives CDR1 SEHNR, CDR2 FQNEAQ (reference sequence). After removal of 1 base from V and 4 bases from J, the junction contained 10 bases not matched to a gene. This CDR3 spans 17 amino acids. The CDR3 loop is CASSLGGLAVAPDTQYF. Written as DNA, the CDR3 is TGTGCCAGCAGCTTAGGTGGACTAGCTGTGGCCCCAGATACGCAGTATTTT. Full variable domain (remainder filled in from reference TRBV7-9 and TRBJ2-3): DTGVSQNPRHKITKRGQNVTFRCDPISEHNRLYWYRQTLGQGPEFLTYFQNEAQLEKSRLLSDRFSAERPKGSFSTLEIQRTEQGDSAMYLCASSLGGLAVAPDTQYFGPGTRLTVL.

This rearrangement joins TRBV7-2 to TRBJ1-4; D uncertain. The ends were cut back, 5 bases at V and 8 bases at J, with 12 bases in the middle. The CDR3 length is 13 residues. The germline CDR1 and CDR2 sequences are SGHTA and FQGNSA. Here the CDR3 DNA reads TGTGCCAGCAGCACGGGGTCCAGGGAAAAACTGTTTTTT. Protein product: CASSTGSREKLFF.

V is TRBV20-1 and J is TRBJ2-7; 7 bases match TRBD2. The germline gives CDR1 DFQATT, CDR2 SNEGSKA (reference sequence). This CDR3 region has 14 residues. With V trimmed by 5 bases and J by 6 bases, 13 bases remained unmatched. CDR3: CSAGPSGSGSEQYF. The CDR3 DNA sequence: TGCAGTGCTGGCCCCAGTGGTAGCGGGTCCGAGCAGTACTTC.

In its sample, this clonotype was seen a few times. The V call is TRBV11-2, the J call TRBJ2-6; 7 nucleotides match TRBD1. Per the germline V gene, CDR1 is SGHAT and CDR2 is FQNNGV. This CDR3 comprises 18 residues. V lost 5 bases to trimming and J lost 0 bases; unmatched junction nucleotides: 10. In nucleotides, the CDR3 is TGTGCCAGCAGCGAGGGGGCAGGGGGATTCTCTGGGGCCAACGTCCTGACTTTC. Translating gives CASSEGAGGFSGANVLTF.

In DNA, the CDR3 is TGTGCCAGCAGCGGTGGGGGCGCAACCAAAAACATTCAGTACTTC. This translates into CASSGGGATKNIQYF. The chain couples TRBV9 to TRBJ2-4, with a tentative D call TRBD1 (6 bases). Trimming stripped 3 bases from V and 2 bases from J, with 12 bases between. The CDR3 is made up of 15 amino acids. Germline assignment: CDR1 SGDLS and CDR2 YYNGEE.

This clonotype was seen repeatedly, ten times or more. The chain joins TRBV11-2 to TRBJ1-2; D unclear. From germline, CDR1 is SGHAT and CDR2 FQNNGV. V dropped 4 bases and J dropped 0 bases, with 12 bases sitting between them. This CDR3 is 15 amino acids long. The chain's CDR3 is CASSSLIGANYGYTF. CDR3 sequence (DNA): TGTGCCAGCAGCTCTTTGATTGGAGCTAACTATGGCTACACCTTC.

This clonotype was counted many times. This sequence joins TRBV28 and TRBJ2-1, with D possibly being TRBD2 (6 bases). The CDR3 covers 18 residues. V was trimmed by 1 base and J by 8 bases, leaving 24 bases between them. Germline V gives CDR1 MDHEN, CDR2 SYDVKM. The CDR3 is CASSLSGYRTEGTDEQFF. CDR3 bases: TGTGCCAGCAGTTTATCGGGTTACCGCACGGAGGGAACGGATGAGCAGTTCTTC.

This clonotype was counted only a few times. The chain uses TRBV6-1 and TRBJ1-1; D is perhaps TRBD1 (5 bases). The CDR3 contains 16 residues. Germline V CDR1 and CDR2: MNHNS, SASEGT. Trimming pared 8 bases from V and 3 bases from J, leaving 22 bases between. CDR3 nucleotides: TGTGCCAGCCGACCGCCTCACAGGATGGGTCACACTGAAGCTTTCTTT. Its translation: CASRPPHRMGHTEAFF.

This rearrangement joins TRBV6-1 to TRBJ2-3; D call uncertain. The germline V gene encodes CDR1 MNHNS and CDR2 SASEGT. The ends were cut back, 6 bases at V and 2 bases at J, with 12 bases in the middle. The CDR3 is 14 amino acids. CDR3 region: CASRPGPHTDTQYF. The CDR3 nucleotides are TGTGCCAGCAGGCCCGGGCCACACACAGATACGCAGTATTTT.

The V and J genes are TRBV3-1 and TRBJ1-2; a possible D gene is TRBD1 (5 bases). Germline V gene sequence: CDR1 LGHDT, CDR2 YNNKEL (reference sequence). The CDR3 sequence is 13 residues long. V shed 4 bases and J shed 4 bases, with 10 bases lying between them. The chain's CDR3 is CASSRRGAYGYTF. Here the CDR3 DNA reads TGTGCCAGCAGCCGTAGGGGTGCCTATGGCTACACCTTC.

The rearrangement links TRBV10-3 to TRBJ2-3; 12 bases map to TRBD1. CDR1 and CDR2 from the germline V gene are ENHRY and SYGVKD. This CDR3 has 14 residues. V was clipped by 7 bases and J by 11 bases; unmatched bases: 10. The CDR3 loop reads CAITEGQGAVGQYF. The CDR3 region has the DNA TGTGCCATCACCGAGGGACAGGGGGCGGTTGGGCAGTATTTT.

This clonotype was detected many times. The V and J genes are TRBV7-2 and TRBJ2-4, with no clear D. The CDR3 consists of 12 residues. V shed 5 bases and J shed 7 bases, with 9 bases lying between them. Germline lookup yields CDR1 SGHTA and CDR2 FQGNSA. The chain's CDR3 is CASSLRLNIQYF. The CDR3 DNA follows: TGTGCCAGCAGCCTGAGACTCAACATTCAGTACTTC. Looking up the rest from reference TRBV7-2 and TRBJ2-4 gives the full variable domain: GAGVSQSPSNKVTEKGKDVELRCDPISGHTALYWYRQSLGQGLEFLIYFQGNSAPDKSGLPSDRFSAERTGGSVSTLTIQRTQQEDSAVYLCASSLRLNIQYFGAGTRLSVL.

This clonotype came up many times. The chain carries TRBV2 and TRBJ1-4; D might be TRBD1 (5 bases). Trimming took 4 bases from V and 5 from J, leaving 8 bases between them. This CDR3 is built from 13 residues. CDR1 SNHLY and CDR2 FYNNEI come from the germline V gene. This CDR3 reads CASSAGINEKLFF. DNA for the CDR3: TGTGCCAGCAGTGCAGGGATCAATGAAAAACTGTTTTTT.

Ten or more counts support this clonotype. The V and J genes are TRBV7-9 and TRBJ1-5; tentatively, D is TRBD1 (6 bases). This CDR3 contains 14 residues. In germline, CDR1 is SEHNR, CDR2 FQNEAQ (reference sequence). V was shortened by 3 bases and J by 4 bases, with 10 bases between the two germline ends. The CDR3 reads CASSLGGANQPQHF. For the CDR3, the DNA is TGTGCCAGCAGCTTGGGGGGGGCTAATCAGCCCCAGCATTTT.

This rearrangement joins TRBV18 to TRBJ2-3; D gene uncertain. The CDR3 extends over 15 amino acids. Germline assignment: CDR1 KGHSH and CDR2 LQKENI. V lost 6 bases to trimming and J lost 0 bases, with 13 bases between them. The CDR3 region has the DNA TGTGCCAGCTCCCCAGAACCCCCTAGCACAGATACGCAGTATTTT. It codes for CASSPEPPSTDTQYF.

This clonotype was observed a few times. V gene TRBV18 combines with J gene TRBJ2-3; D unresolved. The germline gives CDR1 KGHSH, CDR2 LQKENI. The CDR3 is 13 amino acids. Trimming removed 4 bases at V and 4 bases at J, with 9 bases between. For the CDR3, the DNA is TGTGCCAGCTCACTTTTCGCGGCAGATACGCAGTATTTT. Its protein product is CASSLFAADTQYF.

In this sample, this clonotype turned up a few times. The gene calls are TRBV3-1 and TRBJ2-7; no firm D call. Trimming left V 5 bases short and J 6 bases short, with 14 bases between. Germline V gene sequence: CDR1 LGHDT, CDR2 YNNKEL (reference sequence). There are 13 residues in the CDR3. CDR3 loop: CASSLGGQTEQYF. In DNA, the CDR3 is TGTGCCAGCAGCTTGGGCGGCCAAACCGAGCAGTACTTC.

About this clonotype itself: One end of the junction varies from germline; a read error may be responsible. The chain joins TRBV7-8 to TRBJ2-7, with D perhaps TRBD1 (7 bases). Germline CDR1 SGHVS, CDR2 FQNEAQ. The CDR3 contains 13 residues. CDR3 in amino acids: CACRGVSSYEQYF. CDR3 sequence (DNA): TGTGCCTGCAGGGGGGTTAGCTCCTACGAGCAGTACTTC.

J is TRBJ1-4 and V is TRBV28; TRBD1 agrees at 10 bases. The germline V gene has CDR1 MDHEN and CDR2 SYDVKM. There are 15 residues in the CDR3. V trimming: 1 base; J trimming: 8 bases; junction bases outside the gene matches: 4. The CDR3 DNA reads TGTGCCAGCAGTTTATCCGGGACAGGGGCAGAAAAACTGTTTTTT. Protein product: CASSLSGTGAEKLFF.

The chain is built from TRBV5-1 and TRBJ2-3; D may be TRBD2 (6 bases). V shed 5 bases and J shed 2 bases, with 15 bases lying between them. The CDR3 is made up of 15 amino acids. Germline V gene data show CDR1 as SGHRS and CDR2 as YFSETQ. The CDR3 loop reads CASSLTGTATDTQYF. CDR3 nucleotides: TGCGCCAGCAGTCTGACGGGGACTGCCACAGATACGCAGTATTTT.

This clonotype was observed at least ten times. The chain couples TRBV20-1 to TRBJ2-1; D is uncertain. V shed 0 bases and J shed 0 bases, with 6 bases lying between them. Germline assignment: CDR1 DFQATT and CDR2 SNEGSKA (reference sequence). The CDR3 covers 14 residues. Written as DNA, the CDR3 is TGCAGTGCTAGAGACTTCAGCTCCTACAATGAGCAGTTCTTC. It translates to CSARDFSSYNEQFF.

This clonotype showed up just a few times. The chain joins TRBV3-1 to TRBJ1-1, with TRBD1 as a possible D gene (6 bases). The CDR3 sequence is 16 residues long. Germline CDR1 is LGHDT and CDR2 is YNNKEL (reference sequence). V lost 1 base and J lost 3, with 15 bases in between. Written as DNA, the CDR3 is TGTGCCAGCAGCCAAGCGTCAGGGGTAGGCGACACTGAAGCTTTCTTT. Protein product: CASSQASGVGDTEAFF.

The CDR3 DNA sequence: TGTGCCAGCAGCTCCGACAGGGACAGGATCTCTGGAAACACCATATATTTT. Translation: CASSSDRDRISGNTIYF. The chain uses TRBV7-6 and TRBJ1-3; TRBD1 agrees at 8 bases. Germline-derived CDR1 and CDR2 are SGHVS and FNYEAQ. The CDR3 is made up of 17 amino acids. J was trimmed by 0 bases and V by 4 bases; bases with no gene match: 8.

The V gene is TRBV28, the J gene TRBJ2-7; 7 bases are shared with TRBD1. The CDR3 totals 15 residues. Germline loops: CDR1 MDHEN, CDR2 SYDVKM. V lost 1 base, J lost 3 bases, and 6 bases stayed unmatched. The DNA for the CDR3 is TGTGCCAGCAGTTTATTAAGGGGGCATAGCTACGAGCAGTACTTC. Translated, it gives CASSLLRGHSYEQYF.

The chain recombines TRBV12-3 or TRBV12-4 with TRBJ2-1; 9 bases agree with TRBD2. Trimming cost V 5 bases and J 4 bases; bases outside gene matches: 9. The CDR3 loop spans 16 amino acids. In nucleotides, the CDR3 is TGTGCCAGCAGTGCCGGGACTAGCAGACCTTACAATGAGCAGTTCTTC. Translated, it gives CASSAGTSRPYNEQFF.